Listed below are T cell receptor beta chains from one sample, sequenced in a study of cytomegalovirus exposure and HLA in healthy donors. Clones were sequenced by immunoSEQ multiplex PCR, and TCRdb holds only the in-frame ones, with some missing. The repertoire holds under 200,000 clones, with roughly 73% as singletons. Sequencing was performed on PBMCs. These receptors were obtained from a male donor in good health and CMV-seronegative. The CDR3 runs from the conserved cysteine through the conserved F or W. The order of the fields is J gene, V gene, CDR3 protein.

j_call: TRBJ2-1; v_call: TRBV19; cdr3_aa: CATSMIGTSGRYNEQFF
j_call: TRBJ2-7; v_call: TRBV4-2; cdr3_aa: CASSQPPGYEQYF
j_call: TRBJ2-3; v_call: TRBV7-9; cdr3_aa: CASSPAALGQNRDTQYF
j_call: TRBJ2-1; v_call: TRBV4-3; cdr3_aa: CASSPQRDGRFEQFF
j_call: TRBJ2-7; v_call: TRBV5-1; cdr3_aa: CASSLYDEQYF
j_call: TRBJ2-5; v_call: TRBV9; cdr3_aa: CASSGGINGETQYF
j_call: TRBJ1-1; v_call: TRBV6-5; cdr3_aa: CASSGWGDTEAFF
j_call: TRBJ2-3; v_call: TRBV6-1; cdr3_aa: CASSGLAGGTDTQYF
j_call: TRBJ1-1; v_call: TRBV29-1; cdr3_aa: CSAGQMNTEAFF
j_call: TRBJ1-3; v_call: TRBV4-3; cdr3_aa: CASSQDLPGVGNTIYF
j_call: TRBJ1-5; v_call: TRBV28; cdr3_aa: CASRGGGFKQPQHF
j_call: TRBJ1-1; v_call: TRBV14; cdr3_aa: CASSQQGFTEAFF
j_call: TRBJ2-3; v_call: TRBV7-2; cdr3_aa: CASSLKSGSGTDTQYF